The 23 T cell receptor beta chains reported below all come from one sample, sequenced in a study of vaccination effects on CD4 cells after COVID-19. Antigen-specific CD4+ T cells were expanded with viral peptide pools in the ViraFEST assay before sequencing. A roughly 10-day culture period preceded the isolation of CD4+ T cells. According to PCR results, the person was infected with SARS-CoV-2 between March and December 2020. Only in-frame clones appear in the TCRdb table, and some are missing; sequencing was by immunoSEQ multiplex PCR. The table shows about 45,000 clones, with around 74% occurring only once. Their recognized antigens are unknown. The source was CD4+ T cells from PBMCs cultured with a peptide pool, collected before COVID-19 vaccination. These receptors originate from a human donor who had a prior SARS-CoV-2 infection.

The chain carries TRBV6-5 and TRBJ1-2; D perhaps matches TRBD1 (5 bases). This CDR3 spans 15 amino acids. The germline V gene encodes CDR1 MNHEY and CDR2 SVGAGI. Trimming shortened V by 6 bases and J by 5 bases, and 19 bases separated the two germline ends. The CDR3 reads CASRGGRDDSYGYTF. CDR3 in DNA: TGTGCCAGCAGGGGGGGACGGGACGACAGTTATGGCTACACCTTC.

CDR3 region: CASSQTGGGTEAFF. The CDR3 coding sequence is TGTGCCAGTAGCCAGACAGGGGGGGGCACTGAAGCTTTCTTT. The rearrangement uses TRBV19 and TRBJ1-1; TRBD1 agrees at 9 bases. Trimming removed 6 bases from V and 4 bases from J; junction bases left unmatched: 6. This CDR3 spans 14 amino acids. Germline V gene sequence: CDR1 LNHDA, CDR2 SQIVND (reference sequence).

The genes are TRBV23-1 and TRBJ2-1, with a tentative D call TRBD2 (7 bases). TRBV23-1 is an ORF, with its function uncertain. The CDR3 has 18 amino acids. Trimming shortened V by 3 bases and J by 9 bases, and 27 bases separated the two germline ends. The CDR3 bases are TGCGCCAGCAGTCACCTCGGCCGGGGGGCGATACGGCGGATTGAGCAGTTCTTC. Its translation: CASSHLGRGAIRRIEQFF.

This sequence joins TRBV7-2 and TRBJ2-1; D is unresolved. The germline CDR1 and CDR2 sequences are SGHTA and FQGNSA. Trimming cost V 5 bases and J 8 bases, with 7 bases left between them. This CDR3 is 11 amino acids long. In DNA, the CDR3 is TGTGCCAGCAGCCAAGTCGATGAGCAGTTCTTC. Translation gives CASSQVDEQFF.

The rearrangement uses TRBV15 and TRBJ1-4, with D maybe TRBD1 (5 bases). Germline loops: CDR1 LNHNV, CDR2 YYDKDF (reference sequence). CDR3 size: 15 residues. Trimming cost V 3 bases and J 1 base, with 9 bases left between them. The DNA of the CDR3 is TGTGCCACCAGCAGGCAGACAGTAACTAATGAAAAACTGTTTTTT. It specifies CATSRQTVTNEKLFF.

In this sample, this clone turned up a few times. CDR3 residues: CASSPTDTQYF. CDR3 nucleotide sequence: TGTGCCAGCTCACCCACAGATACGCAGTATTTT. The V gene is TRBV18, the J gene TRBJ2-3; D gene ambiguous. Trimming removed 3 bases at V and 2 bases at J, with 0 bases between. Germline values: CDR1 KGHSH, CDR2 LQKENI. The CDR3 consists of 11 residues.

This clone turned up a few times. This chain joins TRBV3-1 (or the pseudogene TRBV3-2) and TRBJ1-4, with D hard to call. This CDR3 has 14 amino acids. The V gene's germline CDR1 is LGHDT and CDR2 YNNKEL (reference sequence). V was shortened by 4 bases and J by 1 base, with 7 bases between the two germline ends. The CDR3 DNA is TGTGCCAGCAGCCTAAGGAGAACTAATGAAAAACTGTTTTTT. Translation: CASSLRRTNEKLFF.

CDR3 sequence reads: CASSFFSTRGTNTGELFF. The CDR3 region has the DNA TGTGCCAGCAGCTTTTTTTCGACGCGGGGGACGAACACCGGGGAGCTGTTTTTT. The rearrangement links TRBV7-9 to TRBJ2-2; 7 positions agree with TRBD2. V lost 3 bases and J lost 0; bases outside the gene matches: 10. CDR1 and CDR2 (germline): SEHNR, FQNEAQ (reference sequence). This CDR3 has 18 residues. Combining the CDR3 with reference TRBV7-9 and TRBJ2-2 gives the whole variable domain DTGVSQNPRHKITKRGQNVTFRCDPISEHNRLYWYRQTLGQGPEFLTYFQNEAQLEKSRLLSDRFSAERPKGSFSTLEIQRTEQGDSAMYLCASSFFSTRGTNTGELFFGEGSRLTVL.

The chain joins TRBV7-9 to TRBJ2-5; TRBD2 is a possible D gene (5 bases). The CDR3 loop spans 13 amino acids. V was clipped by 5 bases and J by 7 bases, with 14 bases between them. CDR1 is SEHNR and CDR2 is FQNEAQ in the germline V gene (reference sequence). The CDR3 DNA follows: TGTGCCAGCAGCCGGAGGCTCGCGAGGACCCAGTACTTC. Its protein product is CASSRRLARTQYF.

This sequence joins TRBV5-4 and TRBJ1-6; D possibly corresponds to TRBD1 (5 bases). Germline loops: CDR1 SGHNT, CDR2 YYREEE (reference sequence). V lost 3 bases and J lost 6, with 19 bases in between. CDR3 length: 17 amino acids. The CDR3 bases are TGTGCCAGCAGCTCGGGAACGGGGGGATTCGCTAATTCACCCCTCCACTTT. Translation: CASSSGTGGFANSPLHF.

The V call is TRBV6-5, the J call TRBJ2-2; 8 nucleotides match TRBD1. The junction had 3 bases not matched to a gene; V was cut back by 3 bases and J by 0 bases. There are 16 residues in the CDR3. Germline CDR1 and CDR2: MNHEY and SVGAGI. CDR3 bases: TGTGCCAGCAGTTATCAGACAGGGGCGAACACCGGGGAGCTGTTTTTT. Encoded protein: CASSYQTGANTGELFF.

The rearrangement uses TRBV2 and TRBJ1-4, with TRBD1 matching over 7 bases. CDR1 and CDR2 (germline): SNHLY, FYNNEI. The ends lost 5 bases at V and 8 bases at J; junction bases unmatched: 8. The CDR3 loop spans 14 amino acids. The CDR3 region has the DNA TGTGCCAGCAGTCGACAGGGAGGTTGGGAAAAACTGTTTTTT. Amino acids: CASSRQGGWEKLFF.

There are a few counts of this clone. The rearrangement joins TRBV5-1 to TRBJ1-4; the D is unclear. The CDR3 has 13 residues. The germline CDR1 and CDR2 sequences are SGHRS and YFSETQ. Trimming removed 0 bases at V and 4 bases at J, with 4 bases between. The CDR3 DNA is TGCGCCAGCAGCTTGGACAATAATGAAAAACTGTTTTTT. It is translated as CASSLDNNEKLFF.

V usage is TRBV6-5 and J usage is TRBJ1-1; a weak D match, TRBD1 (5 bases). The CDR3 is made up of 14 amino acids. Trimming removed 2 bases from V and 1 base from J, with 8 bases in between. CDR1 MNHEY and CDR2 SVGAGI come from the germline V gene. CDR3 loop: CASSYMGGNTEAFF. For the CDR3, the DNA is TGTGCCAGCAGTTACATGGGGGGGAACACTGAAGCTTTCTTT.

This chain uses TRBV12-3 or TRBV12-4 with TRBJ1-2; D unclear. V shed 3 bases and J shed 2 bases, with 4 bases lying between them. The CDR3 loop spans 12 amino acids. DNA for the CDR3: TGTGCCAGCAGTTTCCCAAACTATGGCTACACCTTC. This sequence encodes CASSFPNYGYTF.

This clone was seen more than once but under ten times. The chain is built from TRBV7-6 and TRBJ1-1; D is undetermined. The ends were cut back, 4 bases at V and 5 bases at J, with 17 bases in the middle. The CDR3 extends over 15 amino acids. From germline, CDR1 is SGHVS and CDR2 FNYEAQ. Here the CDR3 DNA reads TGTGCCAGCAGCTCTCACCCGGCCCCCCCTACTGAAGCTTTCTTT. It encodes CASSSHPAPPTEAFF.

The chain recombines TRBV5-6 with TRBJ2-3; D possibly uses TRBD1 or TRBD2 (5 bases each). CDR3 length equals 13 residues. V gave up 1 base and J gave up 10 bases, with 13 bases separating them. Germline CDR1 is SGHDT and CDR2 is YYEEEE. CDR3 in DNA: TGTGCCAGCAGCTTGATCGGGGCCCAGGCGCAGTATTTT. Its translation: CASSLIGAQAQYF.

The chain uses TRBV9 and TRBJ2-3; 14 nucleotides line up with TRBD2. Germline V gene lookup returns CDR1 SGDLS and CDR2 YYNGEE. After removal of 3 bases from V and 7 bases from J, the junction contained 10 bases not matched to a gene. The CDR3 is made up of 17 amino acids. For the CDR3, the DNA is TGTGCCAGCAGCGCCTGCTGGACTAGCGGGGGGAGGAATACGCAGTATTTT. It codes for CASSACWTSGGRNTQYF.

The gene calls are TRBV5-1 and TRBJ2-3; 12 bases agree with TRBD2. This CDR3 region has 16 residues. V shed 4 bases, J shed 4 bases, and the junction held 7 bases outside the gene matches. Germline V gene lookup returns CDR1 SGHRS and CDR2 YFSETQ. The CDR3 region has the DNA TGCGCCAGCAGCAATACGCTAGCGGGAGGGGCAGATACGCAGTATTTT. Amino acid sequence: CASSNTLAGGADTQYF.

This chain joins TRBV9 and TRBJ1-1; the match to TRBD1 covers 8 bases. Looked up from germline, CDR1 is SGDLS and CDR2 is YYNGEE. This CDR3 is built from 14 residues. V trimming: 0 bases; J trimming: 5 bases; junction bases outside the gene matches: 3. CDR3 bases: TGTGCCAGCAGCGTAGCAACAGGGGGGACTGAAGCTTTCTTT. This sequence encodes CASSVATGGTEAFF.

The rearrangement joins TRBV25-1 to TRBJ2-1, with TRBD2 as a possible D gene (6 bases). The CDR3 loop spans 14 amino acids. Deletions cut 1 base from V and 4 bases from J, with 8 bases between. Per the germline V gene, CDR1 is MGHDK and CDR2 is SYGVNS. The CDR3 spells CASSEWDFYNEQFF. The CDR3 DNA is TGTGCCAGCAGTGAATGGGACTTTTACAATGAGCAGTTCTTC.

In this sample, this clone turned up once. In the same sample, other DNA sequences code for this CDR3. The J gene is TRBJ2-3, the V gene TRBV20-1, with D possibly TRBD2 on 6 matching bases. The CDR3 is 11 amino acids. Germline V CDR1 and CDR2: DFQATT, SNEGSKA (reference sequence). Trimming took 2 bases from V and 6 from J, leaving 6 bases between them. The CDR3 DNA follows: TGCAGTGCTAGACGGGGGGATACGCAGTATTTT. Translated: CSARRGDTQYF.

The gene calls are TRBV5-4 and TRBJ2-7; the D is unclear. CDR3 size: 13 residues. In germline, CDR1 is SGHNT, CDR2 YYREEE (reference sequence). V lost 5 bases to trimming and J lost 0 bases, with 9 bases between them. CDR3 amino acids: CASRMPPSYEQYF. CDR3 bases: TGTGCCAGCAGAATGCCCCCCTCCTACGAGCAGTACTTC. Full variable domain (missing parts from reference TRBV5-4 and TRBJ2-7): ETGVTQSPTHLIKTRGQQVTLRCSSQSGHNTVSWYQQALGQGPQFIFQYYREEENGRGNFPPRFSGLQFPNYSSELNVNALELDDSALYLCASRMPPSYEQYFGPGTRLTVT.